The 5 T cell receptor beta chains below come from one sample, sequenced in a study of Graves' ophthalmopathy and Graves' hyperthyroidism. As the template, RNA transcripts were used to amplify TCR beta CDR3 regions. HTBI-primed RT-PCR formed the first round, and a multiplex PCR formed the second. TCRdb reprocessed the multiplex PCR reads via MiXCR and lists one record per CDR3 protein. This table has about 220,000 distinct CDR3 sequences, about 22% appearing once. Material: peripheral blood. The source is a woman aged 50 to 60 with Graves' ophthalmopathy.

The sample holds many counts of this clonotype. The J gene is TRBJ2-5, the V gene TRBV20-1; D remains ambiguous. V gave up 3 bases and J gave up 2 bases, with 19 bases separating them. Germline CDR1 and CDR2: DFQATT and SNEGSKA (reference sequence). CDR3 length: 16 residues. CDR3 coding DNA: TGCAGTGCTAGTTCAGTGTATGGTACATTTCAAGAGACCCAGTACTTC. As protein: CSASSVYGTFQETQYF.

This clonotype was detected ten times or more. The genes are TRBV29-1 and TRBJ2-7; 8 bases line up with TRBD1. V trimming: 2 bases; J trimming: 4 bases; junction bases outside the gene matches: 7. The germline V gene has CDR1 SQVTM and CDR2 ANQGSEA. The CDR3 length is 14 residues. The CDR3 region has the DNA TGCAGCGTTGAAAGCAGGGGGCCGAATTACGAGCAGTACTTC. Protein product: CSVESRGPNYEQYF.

There are many counts of this clonotype. The CDR3 spells CSVLPYSTGGENEQYF. The CDR3 DNA reads TGCAGCGTTCTACCCTACTCGACAGGGGGTGAGAACGAGCAGTACTTC. This chain joins TRBV29-1 and TRBJ2-7; 9 nucleotides align to TRBD1. J lost 5 bases, V lost 5 bases, and 16 bases had no gene match. This CDR3 has 16 residues. Germline V gene sequence: CDR1 SQVTM, CDR2 ANQGSEA.

This clonotype was found a few times. V gene TRBV28 combines with J gene TRBJ2-5; unclear D gene. V was clipped by 2 bases and J by 4 bases, with 5 bases between them. This CDR3 spans 12 amino acids. Germline CDR1 reads MDHEN; CDR2 reads SYDVKM. CDR3 nucleotides: TGTGCCAGCAGTTTAAAAGTAGAGACCCAGTACTTC. Protein product: CASSLKVETQYF. The full variable domain, with the rest looked up from reference TRBV28 and TRBJ2-5, is DVKVTQSSRYLVKRTGEKVFLECVQDMDHENMFWYRQDPGLGLRLIYFSYDVKMKEKGDIPEGYSVSREKKERFSLILESASTNQTSMYLCASSLKVETQYFGPGTRLLVL.

The table lists this clonotype with many counts. The J gene is TRBJ2-4, the V gene TRBV28, with D possibly TRBD1 on 6 matching bases. Germline assignment: CDR1 MDHEN and CDR2 SYDVKM. This CDR3 has 13 amino acids. Trimming took 7 bases from V and 2 from J, leaving 9 bases between them. CDR3 loop: CASTQGSKNIQYF. CDR3 in DNA: TGTGCCAGCACACAGGGCTCCAAAAACATTCAGTACTTC.